The next 27 T cell receptor beta chains were all read from a single sample in a study of blood T cells in healthy people across ages. Using a J-beta primer mix together with a sample-barcoded 5' primer, a second PCR was run for roughly 7 to 11 cycles. TCRdb independently ran MiXCR on the 5' RACE reads; one entry per CDR3 protein. Of about 650,000 distinct CDR3 sequences in the sample, approximately 52% were seen once. Sequencing was done on a sample of blood. These receptor sequences come from a woman older than 75 in good health.

The chain joins TRBV7-2 to TRBJ1-1; TRBD1 matches at 7 bases. The germline CDR1 and CDR2 sequences are SGHTA and FQGNSA. CDR3 length: 15 residues. J lost 3 bases, V lost 5 bases, and 9 bases had no gene match. The CDR3 DNA follows: TGTGCCAGCAGCCGAGACAGGGTGGGGGACACTGAAGCTTTCTTT. Protein: CASSRDRVGDTEAFF.

V gene TRBV4-1 combines with J gene TRBJ2-5, with 9 bases identical to TRBD2. Germline V gene lookup returns CDR1 MGHRA and CDR2 YSYEKL. V lost 1 base and J lost 7; bases outside the gene matches: 10. The CDR3 extends over 16 amino acids. The CDR3 DNA reads as TGCGCCAGCAGCCAAGGTCTTAGCGGGGGCCGTTGGACCCAGTACTTC. It is translated as CASSQGLSGGRWTQYF.

This clonotype was counted a few times. V usage is TRBV27 and J usage is TRBJ1-6; D is ambiguous. CDR3 size: 13 residues. The germline V gene has CDR1 MNHEY and CDR2 SMNVEV (reference sequence). The V and J ends lost 2 bases and 10 bases respectively, with 9 bases between them. The CDR3 loop reads CASSLGQVSPLHF. CDR3 nucleotide sequence: TGTGCCAGCAGTTTAGGCCAAGTCTCACCCCTCCACTTT.

This clonotype has ten or more counts. The gene calls are TRBV20-1 and TRBJ1-5; possible D gene TRBD1, 5 bases. Germline values: CDR1 DFQATT, CDR2 SNEGSKA (reference sequence). Trimming took 3 bases from V and 7 from J, leaving 25 bases between them. This CDR3 has 17 residues. The CDR3 here is CSASLSRGVRSGQPQHF. Here the CDR3 DNA reads TGCAGTGCTAGTTTGTCAAGGGGCGTCAGATCTGGGCAGCCCCAGCATTTT.

The chain is built from TRBV5-1 and TRBJ1-5; the D gene is possibly TRBD1 (6 bases). Germline V gene data show CDR1 as SGHRS and CDR2 as YFSETQ. This CDR3 is built from 15 residues. V was pared by 0 bases and J by 5 bases, with 12 bases between. CDR3 sequence (DNA): TGCGCCAGCAGCTTGGTGGGGGGCGCAGATCAGCCCCAGCATTTT. Protein sequence: CASSLVGGADQPQHF.

This clonotype was counted at least ten times. This chain joins TRBV2 and TRBJ2-4, with D uncertain. The last part of the DNA fits TRBJ2-7 better; the J call may be wrong. The germline CDR1 and CDR2 sequences are SNHLY and FYNNEI. The length of the CDR3 is 11 residues. The DNA of the CDR3 is TGTGCCAGCAGGAACTGGGGCGAGCAGTACTTC. Residues: CASRNWGEQYF.

Turning to this clonotype: A much more abundant neighbour one base away suggests this may be a read error. The chain links TRBV7-2 to TRBJ1-5; tentative D call: TRBD1 (5 bases). CDR3 size: 16 residues. CDR1 is SGHTA, CDR2 FQGNSA, per germline. The CDR3 nucleotides read TGTGCCAGCAGCTTAAATGGGGGATATAGCAATAAGCCCCAGCATTTT. Encoded protein: CASSLNGGYSNKPQHF.

This clonotype has only a few counts. The CDR3 bases are TGTGCCAGCAGCTTGCGGGGGGGAGGTTCCGGGGAGCTGTTTTTT. This gives the protein CASSLRGGGSGELFF. The chain recombines TRBV7-2 with TRBJ2-2; TRBD2 matches at 9 bases. Germline CDR1 is SGHTA and CDR2 is FQGNSA. The CDR3 runs 15 residues. J was trimmed by 6 bases and V by 3 bases; bases with no gene match: 5.

A remark on this clonotype: A much bigger clone sits one base away, suggesting this may be a read error. This CDR3 reads CASRDRGGRNYGYTF. CDR3 bases: TGTGCCAGCAGAGATCGGGGGGGCAGGAACTATGGCTACACCTTC. The chain employs TRBV3-1 and TRBJ1-2, with D possibly TRBD1 on 6 matching bases. This CDR3 is 15 amino acids long. CDR1 and CDR2 from the germline V gene are LGHDT and YNNKEL (reference sequence). V gave up 6 bases and J gave up 2 bases, with 16 bases separating them.

The V gene is TRBV7-9, the J gene TRBJ2-1, with D tentatively TRBD1 or TRBD2 (5 bases each). CDR3 length: 14 amino acids. The V gene's germline CDR1 is SEHNR and CDR2 FQNEAQ (reference sequence). The V and J ends lost 5 bases and 5 bases respectively, with 13 bases between them. The CDR3: CASSVRDGNNEQFF. Here the CDR3 DNA reads TGTGCCAGCAGCGTCCGGGACGGAAACAATGAGCAGTTCTTC.

The CDR3: CSARPSGGSSNDEQFF. The DNA for the CDR3 is TGCAGTGCTAGACCTAGCGGGGGCAGCAGCAACGATGAGCAGTTCTTC. This chain joins TRBV20-1 and TRBJ2-1, with TRBD2 matching over 10 bases. V trimming: 2 bases; J trimming: 8 bases; junction bases outside the gene matches: 12. Germline V gives CDR1 DFQATT, CDR2 SNEGSKA (reference sequence). This CDR3 spans 16 amino acids.

This clonotype occurred many times. The rearrangement links TRBV7-2 to TRBJ1-2; no definite D call. Germline CDR1 SGHTA, CDR2 FQGNSA. The length of the CDR3 is 14 residues. The V end lost 1 base, the J end lost 5 bases, and 11 bases lay between the germline ends. The CDR3 nucleotides read TGTGCCAGCAGCTTAGAATACTCCCCTTATGGCTACACCTTC. This gives the protein CASSLEYSPYGYTF. The full variable domain, rest sourced from reference TRBV7-2 and TRBJ1-2, is GAGVSQSPSNKVTEKGKDVELRCDPISGHTALYWYRQSLGQGLEFLIYFQGNSAPDKSGLPSDRFSAERTGGSVSTLTIQRTQQEDSAVYLCASSLEYSPYGYTFGSGTRLTVV.

This clonotype was seen more than once but under ten times. V gene TRBV6-5 combines with J gene TRBJ1-4; the D gene is possibly TRBD1 (5 bases). CDR3 length equals 15 residues. Trimming cost V 3 bases and J 5 bases, with 13 bases left between them. CDR1 is MNHEY, CDR2 SVGAGI, per germline. CDR3 DNA sequence: TGTGCCAGCAGTTATCAGGCAGGGCGAAATGAAAAACTGTTTTTT. Amino acid sequence: CASSYQAGRNEKLFF.

This sequence joins TRBV6-5 and TRBJ2-1, with TRBD2 matching over 11 bases. Germline V gene data show CDR1 as MNHEY and CDR2 as SVGAGI. J was trimmed by 6 bases and V by 0 bases; bases with no gene match: 7. This CDR3 is built from 17 residues. This chain's CDR3 is CASSYSSSGGTVNEQFF. The CDR3 region has the DNA TGTGCCAGCAGTTACTCGTCTAGCGGGGGGACTGTCAATGAGCAGTTCTTC.

As to this clonotype: Given a much more abundant clone one base away, this may be a read error. The V call is TRBV2, the J call TRBJ1-1; D might be TRBD1 (6 bases). The ends were cut back, 8 bases at V and 4 bases at J, with 14 bases in the middle. Looked up from germline, CDR1 is SNHLY and CDR2 is FYNNEI. CDR3 length: 13 amino acids. For the CDR3, the DNA is TGTGCCAGCTCCCAGGGGCCGAGCACTGAAGCTTTCTTT. Translation: CASSQGPSTEAFF.

The sample holds many counts of this clonotype. This chain links TRBV7-2 with TRBJ2-7; TRBD2 matches at 7 bases. The germline CDR1 and CDR2 sequences are SGHTA and FQGNSA. The junction had 2 bases not matched to a gene; V was cut back by 0 bases and J by 3 bases. The CDR3 has 14 amino acids. The CDR3 nucleotides are TGTGCCAGCAGCTTAGCGGCTAGCGGCTACGAGCAGTACTTC. Its protein is CASSLAASGYEQYF. Drawing the rest from reference TRBV7-2 and TRBJ2-7, the complete variable domain is GAGVSQSPSNKVTEKGKDVELRCDPISGHTALYWYRQSLGQGLEFLIYFQGNSAPDKSGLPSDRFSAERTGGSVSTLTIQRTQQEDSAVYLCASSLAASGYEQYFGPGTRLTVT.

This clonotype was detected many times. The rearrangement uses TRBV4-1 and TRBJ2-1; TRBD2 agrees at 8 bases. V lost 2 bases to trimming and J lost 7 bases; unmatched junction nucleotides: 7. CDR3 size: 15 residues. Germline CDR1 and CDR2: MGHRA and YSYEKL. CDR3 sequence (DNA): TGCGCCAGCAGCCAATACGGGACTAGTCGGAATGAGCAGTTCTTC. As protein: CASSQYGTSRNEQFF.

This clonotype appeared a single time. The rearrangement joins TRBV15 to TRBJ2-7; D gene ambiguous. The DNA end lines up better with TRBJ2-5; the J call may be wrong. The CDR3 has 15 residues. Germline-derived CDR1 and CDR2 are LNHNV and YYDKDF (reference sequence). The CDR3 nucleotides read TGTGCCACCAGCAGAGAATACCCCGGACGGGAGACCCAGTACTTC. Translated: CATSREYPGRETQYF.

This clonotype occurred many times. A single base separates this from a much larger clone, so it may be a read error. This chain links TRBV20-1 with TRBJ2-7, with 10 nucleotides matching TRBD1. The CDR3 loop spans 14 amino acids. V lost 5 bases, J lost 7 bases, and 11 bases stayed unmatched. Per germline, CDR1 DFQATT and CDR2 SNEGSKA (reference sequence). As DNA, the CDR3 is TGCAGTGCTTCCGGGACAGGGGTTTACAATGAGCAGTACTTC. This sequence encodes CSASGTGVYNEQYF.

As for this clonotype: A much larger clone lies one base from this, so it may be a read error. The rearrangement uses TRBV7-9 and TRBJ1-2, with 9 bases that match TRBD1. This CDR3 comprises 16 residues. V trimming: 5 bases; J trimming: 5 bases; junction bases outside the gene matches: 12. Germline CDR1 is SEHNR and CDR2 is FQNEAQ (reference sequence). The chain's CDR3 is CASSSRDRVSHYGYTF. The CDR3 DNA is TGTGCCAGCAGCAGCCGGGACAGGGTCTCTCATTATGGCTACACCTTC.

This chain uses TRBV29-1 with TRBJ1-5; no clear D gene. The CDR3 consists of 13 residues. From germline, CDR1 is SQVTM and CDR2 ANQGSEA. Trimming shortened V by 6 bases and J by 5 bases, and 14 bases separated the two germline ends. Written as DNA, the CDR3 is TGCAGCGTCGGCAGGACCTGGGATCAGCCCCAGCATTTT. It is translated as CSVGRTWDQPQHF.

Comment on this clonotype: This may arise from a read error, as a much more abundant clone is one base away. The chain joins TRBV20-1 to TRBJ2-5; D possibly matches TRBD1 or TRBD2 (6 bases each). The V end lost 0 bases, the J end lost 11 bases, and 22 bases lay between the germline ends. The CDR3 extends over 15 amino acids. Per the germline V gene, CDR1 is DFQATT and CDR2 is SNEGSKA (reference sequence). In nucleotides, the CDR3 is TGCAGTGCTAGAGATGTTGGGGGGCCCTCCAATGAGCAGTACTTC. Its protein product is CSARDVGGPSNEQYF.

This chain uses TRBV7-2 with TRBJ1-4; D is undetermined. Germline CDR1 reads SGHTA; CDR2 reads FQGNSA. The ends were cut back, 5 bases at V and 2 bases at J, with 12 bases in the middle. This CDR3 comprises 15 residues. CDR3: CASSPRYTTNEKLFF. CDR3 DNA sequence: TGTGCCAGCAGCCCCAGATACACGACTAATGAAAAACTGTTTTTT.

Many counts were recorded for this clonotype. The chain combines TRBV29-1 with TRBJ2-7; D is unresolved. The CDR3 has 11 residues. Trimming removed 3 bases at V and 3 bases at J, with 6 bases between. Germline values: CDR1 SQVTM, CDR2 ANQGSEA. The CDR3 protein is CSVDLGYEQYF. CDR3 DNA: TGCAGCGTTGATCTCGGCTACGAGCAGTACTTC.

The table lists this clonotype with many counts. The rearrangement links TRBV12-3 or TRBV12-4 to TRBJ1-2; 7 bases map to TRBD1. The V segment lost 5 bases and the J segment 4 bases; nucleotides outside the gene matches: 10. There are 15 residues in the CDR3. CDR3 nucleotides: TGTGCCAGCAGTCCCGGGACAGTTCTCCGCTATGGCTACACCTTC. Protein sequence: CASSPGTVLRYGYTF.

This clonotype was picked up one time. A single base separates this from a much larger clone, so it may be a read error. J is TRBJ2-1 and V is TRBV15; D is unclear. The CDR3 sequence is 13 residues long. The germline V and J ends were trimmed by 1 base and 10 bases, with 11 bases remaining between them. In germline, CDR1 is LNHNV, CDR2 YYDKDF (reference sequence). CDR3 sequence (DNA): TGTGCCACCAGCAGAGGTCCAGCGAGCGAGCAGTTCTTC. Its translation: CATSRGPASEQFF.

This clonotype was counted ten times or more. This chain connects TRBV20-1 to TRBJ2-5; D tentatively fits TRBD1 or TRBD2 (5 bases each). V dropped 4 bases and J dropped 5 bases, with 14 bases sitting between them. Germline-derived CDR1 and CDR2 are DFQATT and SNEGSKA (reference sequence). This CDR3 has 13 residues. CDR3 in DNA: TGCAGTGCTAAGGGACCTTTGGGGGAGACCCAGTACTTC. The encoded protein is CSAKGPLGETQYF.